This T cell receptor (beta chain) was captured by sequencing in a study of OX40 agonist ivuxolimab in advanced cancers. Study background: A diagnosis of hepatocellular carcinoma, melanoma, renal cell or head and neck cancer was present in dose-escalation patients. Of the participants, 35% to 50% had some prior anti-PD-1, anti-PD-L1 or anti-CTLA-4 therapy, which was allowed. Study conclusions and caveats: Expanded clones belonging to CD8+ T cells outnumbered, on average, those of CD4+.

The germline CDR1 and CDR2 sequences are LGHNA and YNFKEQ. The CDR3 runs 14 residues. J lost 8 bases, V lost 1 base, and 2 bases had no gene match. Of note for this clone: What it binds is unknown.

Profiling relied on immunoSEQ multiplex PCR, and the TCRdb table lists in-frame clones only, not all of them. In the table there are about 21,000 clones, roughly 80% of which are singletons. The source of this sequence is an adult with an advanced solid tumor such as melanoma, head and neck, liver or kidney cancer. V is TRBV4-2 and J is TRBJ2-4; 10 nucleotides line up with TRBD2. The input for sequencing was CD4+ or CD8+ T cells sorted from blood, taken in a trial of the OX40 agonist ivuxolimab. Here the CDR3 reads CASSQGTSGDIQYF. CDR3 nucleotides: TGTGCCAGCAGCCAAGGTACTAGCGGGGACATTCAGTACTTC.